This entry concerns a single T cell receptor beta chain. Its antigen is as yet unknown. From roughly 3,200 ng of total RNA, each TCR library was prepared. TCRdb re-called the 5' RACE reads and gives one entry per CDR3 protein, without DNA. The table gives about 160,000 distinct CDR3 sequences; the top ten clones make up 2.4% of it. This sample was taken from a study of monozygotic twins with inflammatory bowel disease. General study results and limits: Other individuals had fewer clonotypes in common with IBD patients than with healthy twins, especially with disease activity.

The CDR3 totals 15 residues. Germline CDR1 is SEHNR and CDR2 is FQNEAQ (reference sequence). The TCR originated in a human donor with ulcerative colitis or Crohn's disease, or a healthy co-twin of an affected twin (not recorded which). V and J are TRBV7-9 and TRBJ1-4. Sequencing was performed on blood. CDR3 in amino acids: CASSLSRRSNEKLFF. The full variable domain, with the rest looked up from reference TRBV7-9 and TRBJ1-4, is DTGVSQNPRHKITKRGQNVTFRCDPISEHNRLYWYRQTLGQGPEFLTYFQNEAQLEKSRLLSDRFSAERPKGSFSTLEIQRTEQGDSAMYLCASSLSRRSNEKLFFGSGTQLSVL.